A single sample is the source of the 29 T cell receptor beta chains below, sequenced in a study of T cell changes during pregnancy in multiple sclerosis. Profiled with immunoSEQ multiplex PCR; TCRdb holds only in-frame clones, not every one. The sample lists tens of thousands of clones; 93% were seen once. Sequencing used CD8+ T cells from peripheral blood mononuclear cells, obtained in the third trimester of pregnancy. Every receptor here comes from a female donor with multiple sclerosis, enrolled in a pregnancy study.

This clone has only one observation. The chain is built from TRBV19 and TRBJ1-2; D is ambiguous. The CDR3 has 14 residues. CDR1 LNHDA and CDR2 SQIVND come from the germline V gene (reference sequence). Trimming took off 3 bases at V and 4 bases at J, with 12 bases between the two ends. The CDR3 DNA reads TGTGCCAGTAGTATCGTACCGCCGAGCTATGGCTACACCTTC. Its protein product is CASSIVPPSYGYTF.

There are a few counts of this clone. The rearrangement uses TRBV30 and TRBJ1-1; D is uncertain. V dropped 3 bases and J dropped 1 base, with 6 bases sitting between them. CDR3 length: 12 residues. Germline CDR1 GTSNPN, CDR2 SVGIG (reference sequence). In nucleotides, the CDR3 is TGTGCCTGGAGCGAACAGAACACTGAAGCTTTCTTT. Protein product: CAWSEQNTEAFF.

The CDR3 sequence is CAITGAYEQYF. For the CDR3, the DNA is TGTGCCATCACAGGGGCCTACGAGCAGTACTTC. V usage is TRBV2 and J usage is TRBJ2-7; 7 nucleotides line up with TRBD1. From germline, CDR1 is SNHLY and CDR2 FYNNEI. The J segment lost 2 bases and the V segment lost 10 bases, leaving 2 bases of the junction unmatched. The CDR3 sequence is 11 residues long.

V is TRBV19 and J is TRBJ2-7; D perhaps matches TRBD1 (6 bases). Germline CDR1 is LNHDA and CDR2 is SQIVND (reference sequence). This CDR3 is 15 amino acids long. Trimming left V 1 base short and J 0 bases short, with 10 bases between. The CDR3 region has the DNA TGTGCCAGTAGTATAGGAACAGGGAACTCCTACGAGCAGTACTTC. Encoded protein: CASSIGTGNSYEQYF. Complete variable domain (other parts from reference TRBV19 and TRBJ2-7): DGGITQSPKYLFRKEGQNVTLSCEQNLNHDAMYWYRQDPGQGLRLIYYSQIVNDFQKGDIAEGYSVSREKKESFPLTVTSAQKNPTAFYLCASSIGTGNSYEQYFGPGTRLTVT.

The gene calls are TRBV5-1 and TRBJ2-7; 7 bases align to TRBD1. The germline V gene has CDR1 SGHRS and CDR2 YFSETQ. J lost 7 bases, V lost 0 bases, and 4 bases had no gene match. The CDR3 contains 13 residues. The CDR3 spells CASSLAAQGEQYF. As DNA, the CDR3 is TGCGCCAGCAGCTTGGCGGCACAGGGGGAGCAGTACTTC. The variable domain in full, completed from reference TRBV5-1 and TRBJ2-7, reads KAGVTQTPRYLIKTRGQQVTLSCSPISGHRSVSWYQQTPGQGLQFLFEYFSETQRNKGNFPGRFSGRQFSNSRSEMNVSTLELGDSALYLCASSLAAQGEQYFGPGTRLTVT.

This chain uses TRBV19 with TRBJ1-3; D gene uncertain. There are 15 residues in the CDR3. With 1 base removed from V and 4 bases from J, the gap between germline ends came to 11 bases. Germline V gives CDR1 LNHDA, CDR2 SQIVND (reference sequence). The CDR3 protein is CASSIGTTGGNTIYF. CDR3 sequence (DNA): TGTGCCAGTAGTATAGGAACAACGGGAGGAAACACCATATATTTT.

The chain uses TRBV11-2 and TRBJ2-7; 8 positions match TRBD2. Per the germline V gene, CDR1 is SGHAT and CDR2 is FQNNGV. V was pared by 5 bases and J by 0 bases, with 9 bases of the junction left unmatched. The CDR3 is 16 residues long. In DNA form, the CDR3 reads TGTGCCAGCAGCCCCCGAGGGACTAGACTCTCCTACGAGCAGTACTTC. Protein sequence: CASSPRGTRLSYEQYF.

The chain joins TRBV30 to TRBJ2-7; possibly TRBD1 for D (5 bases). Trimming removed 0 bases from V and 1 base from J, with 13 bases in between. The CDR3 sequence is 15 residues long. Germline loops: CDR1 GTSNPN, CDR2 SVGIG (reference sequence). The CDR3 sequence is CAWSVGLSPSYEQYF. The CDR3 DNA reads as TGTGCCTGGAGTGTGGGGCTTTCTCCGTCCTACGAGCAGTACTTC.

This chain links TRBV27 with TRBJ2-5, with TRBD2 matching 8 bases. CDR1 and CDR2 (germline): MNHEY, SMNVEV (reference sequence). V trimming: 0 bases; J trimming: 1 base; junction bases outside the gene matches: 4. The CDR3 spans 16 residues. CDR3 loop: CASSLSAGGVQETQYF. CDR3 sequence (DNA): TGTGCCAGCAGTTTATCGGCGGGAGGAGTCCAAGAGACCCAGTACTTC.

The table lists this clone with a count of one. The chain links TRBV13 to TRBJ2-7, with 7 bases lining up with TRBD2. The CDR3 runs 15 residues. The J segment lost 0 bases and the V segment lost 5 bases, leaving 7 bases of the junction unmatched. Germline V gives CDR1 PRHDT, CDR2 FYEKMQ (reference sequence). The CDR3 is CASSQTSASSYEQYF. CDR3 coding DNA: TGTGCCAGCAGCCAAACTAGCGCGAGCTCCTACGAGCAGTACTTC.

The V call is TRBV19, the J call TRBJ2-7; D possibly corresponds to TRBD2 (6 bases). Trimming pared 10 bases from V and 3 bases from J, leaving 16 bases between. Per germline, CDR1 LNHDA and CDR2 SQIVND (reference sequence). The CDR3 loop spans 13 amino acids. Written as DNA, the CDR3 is TGTGCCACCGCCCGCACGGGGGACTACGAGCAGTACTTC. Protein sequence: CATARTGDYEQYF. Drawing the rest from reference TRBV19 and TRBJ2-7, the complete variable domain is DGGITQSPKYLFRKEGQNVTLSCEQNLNHDAMYWYRQDPGQGLRLIYYSQIVNDFQKGDIAEGYSVSREKKESFPLTVTSAQKNPTAFYLCATARTGDYEQYFGPGTRLTVT.

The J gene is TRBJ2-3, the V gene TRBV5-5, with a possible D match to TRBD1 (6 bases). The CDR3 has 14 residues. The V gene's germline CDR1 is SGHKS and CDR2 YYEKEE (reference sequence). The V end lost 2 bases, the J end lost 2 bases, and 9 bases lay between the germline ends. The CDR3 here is CASSFGQNTDTQYF. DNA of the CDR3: TGTGCCAGCAGCTTTGGACAGAACACAGATACGCAGTATTTT.

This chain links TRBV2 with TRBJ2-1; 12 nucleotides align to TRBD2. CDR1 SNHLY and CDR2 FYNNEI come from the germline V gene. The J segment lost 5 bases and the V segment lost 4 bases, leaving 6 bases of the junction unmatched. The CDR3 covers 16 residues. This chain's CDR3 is CASSGLAGVPNNEQFF. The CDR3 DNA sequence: TGTGCCAGCAGTGGACTAGCGGGAGTCCCCAACAATGAGCAGTTCTTC.

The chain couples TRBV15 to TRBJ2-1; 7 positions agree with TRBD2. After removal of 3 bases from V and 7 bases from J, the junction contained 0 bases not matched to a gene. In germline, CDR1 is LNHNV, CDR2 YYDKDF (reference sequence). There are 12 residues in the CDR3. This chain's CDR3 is CATSRRGNEQFF. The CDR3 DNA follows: TGTGCCACCAGCAGGCGGGGGAATGAGCAGTTCTTC. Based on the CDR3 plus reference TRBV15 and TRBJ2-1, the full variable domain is DAMVIQNPRYQVTQFGKPVTLSCSQTLNHNVMYWYQQKSSQAPKLLFHYYDKDFNNEADTPDNFQSRRPNTSFCFLDIRSPGLGDTAMYLCATSRRGNEQFFGPGTRLTVL.

The CDR3 region has the DNA TGCAGTGCTACGGAGAACAATGAGCAGTTCTTC. This codes for CSATENNEQFF. This rearrangement joins TRBV20-1 to TRBJ2-1; D is ambiguous. Germline V gives CDR1 DFQATT, CDR2 SNEGSKA (reference sequence). The CDR3 totals 11 residues. V lost 4 bases and J 5 bases, leaving 6 bases between the germline ends.

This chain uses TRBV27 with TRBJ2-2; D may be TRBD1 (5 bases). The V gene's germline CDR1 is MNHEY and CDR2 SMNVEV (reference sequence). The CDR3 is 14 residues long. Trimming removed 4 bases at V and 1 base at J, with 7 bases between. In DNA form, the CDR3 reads TGTGCCAGCAGTTCCGGACAGAACACCGGGGAGCTGTTTTTT. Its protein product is CASSSGQNTGELFF.

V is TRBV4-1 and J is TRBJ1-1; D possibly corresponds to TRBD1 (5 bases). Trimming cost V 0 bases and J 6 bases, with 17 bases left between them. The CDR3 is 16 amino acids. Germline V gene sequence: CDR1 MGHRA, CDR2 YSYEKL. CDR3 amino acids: CASSQDLAQGIAEAFF. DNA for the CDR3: TGCGCCAGCAGCCAAGACCTTGCGCAGGGTATCGCTGAAGCTTTCTTT.

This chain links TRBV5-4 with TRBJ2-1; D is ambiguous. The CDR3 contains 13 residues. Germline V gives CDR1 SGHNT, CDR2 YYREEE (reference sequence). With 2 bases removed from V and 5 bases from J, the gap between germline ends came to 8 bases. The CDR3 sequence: CASSLIENNEQFF. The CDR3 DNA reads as TGTGCCAGCAGCTTAATAGAGAACAATGAGCAGTTCTTC.

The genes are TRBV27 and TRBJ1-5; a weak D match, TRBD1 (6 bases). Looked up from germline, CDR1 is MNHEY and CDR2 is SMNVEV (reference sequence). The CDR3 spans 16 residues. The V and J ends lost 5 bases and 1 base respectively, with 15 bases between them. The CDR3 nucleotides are TGTGCCAGCAGTCCCGTGGCAGGGGCGAGCAATCAGCCCCAGCATTTT. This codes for CASSPVAGASNQPQHF.

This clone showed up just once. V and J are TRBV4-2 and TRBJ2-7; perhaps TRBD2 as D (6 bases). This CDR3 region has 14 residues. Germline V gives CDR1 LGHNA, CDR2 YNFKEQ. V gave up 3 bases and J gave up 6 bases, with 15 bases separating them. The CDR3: CASSHPGEGFEQYF. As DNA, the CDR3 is TGTGCCAGCAGCCATCCGGGAGAAGGGTTCGAGCAGTACTTC.

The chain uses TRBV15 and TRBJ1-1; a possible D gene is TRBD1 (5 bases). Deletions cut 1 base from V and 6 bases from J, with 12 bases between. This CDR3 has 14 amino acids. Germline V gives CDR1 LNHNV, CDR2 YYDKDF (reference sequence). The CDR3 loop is CATSRGGESAEAFF. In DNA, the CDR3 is TGTGCCACCAGCAGAGGGGGGGAAAGCGCTGAAGCTTTCTTT.

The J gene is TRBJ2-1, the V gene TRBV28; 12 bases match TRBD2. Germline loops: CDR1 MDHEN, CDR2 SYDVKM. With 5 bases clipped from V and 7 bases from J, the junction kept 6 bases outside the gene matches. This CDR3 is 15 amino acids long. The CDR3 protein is CASSLASGGANEQFF. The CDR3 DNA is TGTGCCAGCAGTCTTGCTAGCGGGGGGGCGAATGAGCAGTTCTTC.

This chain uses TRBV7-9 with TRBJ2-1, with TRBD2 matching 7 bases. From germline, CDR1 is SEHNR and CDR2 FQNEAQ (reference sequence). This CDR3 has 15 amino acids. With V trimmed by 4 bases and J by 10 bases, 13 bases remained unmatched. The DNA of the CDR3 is TGTGCCAGCAGCTCCTTGGGGTCGACTAGCCCCGAGCAGTTCTTC. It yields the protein CASSSLGSTSPEQFF.

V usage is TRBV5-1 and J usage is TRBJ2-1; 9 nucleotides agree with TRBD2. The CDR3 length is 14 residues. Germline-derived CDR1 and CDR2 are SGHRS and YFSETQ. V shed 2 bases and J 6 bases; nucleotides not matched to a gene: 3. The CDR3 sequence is CASSFSSGSNEQFF. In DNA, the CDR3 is TGCGCCAGCAGCTTTAGTAGCGGGAGCAATGAGCAGTTCTTC.

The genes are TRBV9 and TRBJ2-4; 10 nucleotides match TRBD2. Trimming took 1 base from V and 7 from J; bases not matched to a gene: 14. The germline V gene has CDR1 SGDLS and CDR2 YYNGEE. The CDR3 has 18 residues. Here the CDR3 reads CASSVTSGNNQEGNIQYF. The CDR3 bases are TGTGCCAGCAGCGTAACTAGCGGGAATAACCAAGAGGGGAACATTCAGTACTTC.

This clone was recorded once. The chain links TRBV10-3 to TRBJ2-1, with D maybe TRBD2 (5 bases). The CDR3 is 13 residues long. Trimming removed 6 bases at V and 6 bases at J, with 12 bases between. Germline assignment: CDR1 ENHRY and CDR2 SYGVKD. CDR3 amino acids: CAIRSGLLNEQFF. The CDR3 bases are TGTGCCATCAGGTCCGGACTTCTCAATGAGCAGTTCTTC.

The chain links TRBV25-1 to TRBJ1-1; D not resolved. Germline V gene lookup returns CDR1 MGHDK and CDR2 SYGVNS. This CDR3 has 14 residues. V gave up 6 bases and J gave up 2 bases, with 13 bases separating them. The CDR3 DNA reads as TGTGCCAGCAGCGCTAACAGCGGTAACACTGAAGCTTTCTTT. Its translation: CASSANSGNTEAFF.

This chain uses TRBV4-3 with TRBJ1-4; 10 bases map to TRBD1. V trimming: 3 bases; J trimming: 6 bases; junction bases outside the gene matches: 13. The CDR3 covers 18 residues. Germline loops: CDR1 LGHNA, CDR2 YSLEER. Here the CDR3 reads CASSQHVPGQGFDEKLFF. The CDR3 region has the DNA TGCGCCAGCAGCCAGCATGTCCCGGGACAGGGGTTTGATGAAAAACTGTTTTTT.

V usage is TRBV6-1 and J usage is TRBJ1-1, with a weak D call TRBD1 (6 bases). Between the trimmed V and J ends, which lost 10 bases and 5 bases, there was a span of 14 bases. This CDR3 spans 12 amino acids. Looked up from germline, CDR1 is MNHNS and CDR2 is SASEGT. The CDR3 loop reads CATEDSVTEAFF. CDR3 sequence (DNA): TGTGCCACCGAGGACAGTGTGACTGAAGCTTTCTTT.